Listed here are 29 T cell receptor beta chains from one sample, sequenced in a study of T cells expressing NK-cell markers. TCRdb reprocessed the 5' RACE reads and reports one entry per CDR3 protein, with no DNA. Its table lists about 540,000 distinct CDR3 sequences. Source material: blood T cells: a sorted CD56 or NKG2C T cell subset, CD4+ or CD8+ T cells, or bulk PBMC T cells (not recorded which). These receptors all stem from a man aged 18 to 35 in good health.

V usage is TRBV7-8 and J usage is TRBJ2-1. The CDR3 contains 17 residues. The V gene's germline CDR1 is SGHVS and CDR2 FQNEAQ. This chain's CDR3 is CASSLYRPLRSYNEQFF.

The V and J genes are TRBV24-1 and TRBJ2-7. The V gene's germline CDR1 is KGHDR and CDR2 SFDVKD. The CDR3 has 13 amino acids. The CDR3 spells CATQDPGSYEQYF.

This chain links TRBV20-1 with TRBJ2-6; TCRdb proposes TRBD1, but this gene call is untestable without DNA. Looked up from germline, CDR1 is DFQATT and CDR2 is SNEGSKA (reference sequence). The CDR3 has 18 residues. The CDR3 is CSARVQGQPLAGANVLTF.

The V call is TRBV12-3 or TRBV12-4, the J call TRBJ1-2; there is no DNA to check the TCRdb D call of TRBD1. The CDR3 is made up of 14 amino acids. CDR3 region: CASSWDRTSEGYTF.

V usage is TRBV5-1 and J usage is TRBJ2-7; the TCRdb call, TRBD1, lacks DNA for checking. CDR3 length: 16 residues. Germline values: CDR1 SGHRS, CDR2 YFSETQ. The CDR3 loop reads CASSLGGTGGGYEQYF.

This chain joins TRBV25-1 and TRBJ1-2; TCRdb picks TRBD1, but there is no DNA to check that call. This CDR3 is built from 11 residues. CDR1 MGHDK and CDR2 SYGVNS come from the germline V gene. The chain's CDR3 is CASSAPGGYTF.

This chain uses TRBV20-1 with TRBJ2-1; TCRdb proposes TRBD1, but this gene call is untestable without DNA. The CDR3 runs 13 residues. CDR1 and CDR2 (germline): DFQATT, SNEGSKA (reference sequence). The CDR3 sequence is CSARGTFYNEQFF.

V gene TRBV28 combines with J gene TRBJ1-1; the TCRdb D gene call, TRBD1, has no DNA to confirm it. The CDR3 extends over 15 amino acids. Germline V gives CDR1 MDHEN, CDR2 SYDVKM. This chain's CDR3 is CASSLVLGGDTEAFF.

The chain combines TRBV5-5 with TRBJ2-1; TCRdb indicates TRBD1, and absent DNA this call remains unverified. The CDR3 is made up of 15 amino acids. Germline V gene lookup returns CDR1 SGHKS and CDR2 YYEKEE (reference sequence). CDR3 region: CASSPTATEVNEQFF.

The rearrangement joins TRBV12-3 or TRBV12-4 to TRBJ1-6; TCRdb picks TRBD1, but there is no DNA to check that call. This CDR3 has 15 amino acids. CDR3 sequence: CASSQGQGSNSPLHF.

The V call is TRBV29-1, the J call TRBJ1-4; TCRdb's D call of TRBD1 is untestable without DNA. The CDR3 runs 12 residues. Germline-derived CDR1 and CDR2 are SQVTM and ANQGSEA. This CDR3 is CSATVDREGAFF.

This rearrangement joins TRBV29-1 to TRBJ2-3; absent DNA, TCRdb's TRBD2 call cannot be checked. The CDR3 loop spans 13 amino acids. Germline loops: CDR1 SQVTM, CDR2 ANQGSEA. Here the CDR3 reads CSVEREYTDTQYF.

The chain joins TRBV4-1 to TRBJ1-2; TCRdb picks TRBD1, but there is no DNA to check that call. Looked up from germline, CDR1 is MGHRA and CDR2 is YSYEKL. The CDR3 consists of 11 residues. The CDR3 loop is CASRGVGGYTF.

The chain uses TRBV28 and TRBJ2-7. CDR1 MDHEN and CDR2 SYDVKM come from the germline V gene. CDR3 length: 11 amino acids. The CDR3: CATTLYYEQYF.

This chain links TRBV7-2 with TRBJ2-6. CDR3 length: 14 residues. Per germline, CDR1 SGHTA and CDR2 FQGNSA. The CDR3 region is CASSMDGGANVLTF.

The CDR3 here is CAWTAGERAFF. The rearrangement links TRBV30 to TRBJ1-1. Germline V gene data show CDR1 as GTSNPN and CDR2 as SVGIG (reference sequence). This CDR3 contains 11 residues. The entire variable domain, with the rest obtained from reference TRBV30 and TRBJ1-1, is as follows: SQTIHQWPATLVQPVGSPLSLECTVEGTSNPNLYWYRQAAGRGLQLLFYSVGIGQISSEVPQNLSASRPQDRQFILSSKKLLLSDSGFYLCAWTAGERAFFGQGTRLTVV.

The J gene is TRBJ1-4, the V gene TRBV20-1; the TCRdb call, TRBD1, lacks DNA for checking. This CDR3 is 18 amino acids long. The V gene's germline CDR1 is DFQATT and CDR2 SNEGSKA (reference sequence). CDR3: CSARDILGRPPGNEKLFF.

The J gene is TRBJ2-3, the V gene TRBV29-1. Germline V gene data show CDR1 as SQVTM and CDR2 as ANQGSEA. The CDR3 contains 14 residues. CDR3 loop: CSVGVGSVTDTQYF.

The chain combines TRBV18 with TRBJ1-3; TCRdb reports TRBD1, a call that lacks DNA to check it against. The germline V gene has CDR1 KGHSH and CDR2 LQKENI. This CDR3 is built from 17 residues. This CDR3 is CASSPSGGPNSGNTIYF.

The chain joins TRBV12-3 or TRBV12-4 to TRBJ2-3; with no DNA, the TCRdb D assignment of TRBD2 cannot be verified. The CDR3 length is 15 residues. The CDR3: CASSSGGRRGDTQYF.

V is TRBV7-9 and J is TRBJ2-5; TCRdb indicates TRBD1, and absent DNA this call remains unverified. The germline CDR1 and CDR2 sequences are SEHNR and FQNEAQ (reference sequence). The CDR3 runs to 15 residues. This CDR3 reads CASSLRQGAWETQYF. Looking up the rest from reference TRBV7-9 and TRBJ2-5 gives the full variable domain: DTGVSQNPRHKITKRGQNVTFRCDPISEHNRLYWYRQTLGQGPEFLTYFQNEAQLEKSRLLSDRFSAERPKGSFSTLEIQRTEQGDSAMYLCASSLRQGAWETQYFGPGTRLLVL.

V usage is TRBV3-1 and J usage is TRBJ2-7; checking the TCRdb D call of TRBD1 is not possible without DNA. Germline V gene sequence: CDR1 LGHDT, CDR2 YNNKEL (reference sequence). The CDR3 is made up of 15 amino acids. The CDR3 spells CASSQSGTGDHEQYF.

The rearrangement links TRBV24-1 to TRBJ1-1. Germline V gene sequence: CDR1 KGHDR, CDR2 SFDVKD. This CDR3 has 11 amino acids. CDR3 residues: CATSDLQKAFF.

V is TRBV29-1 and J is TRBJ1-1. Germline assignment: CDR1 SQVTM and CDR2 ANQGSEA. The CDR3 runs 13 residues. The CDR3 region is CSAAIQGGGEAFF.

The rearrangement links TRBV12-3 or TRBV12-4 to TRBJ2-3; without DNA, the TCRdb call of TRBD1 cannot be checked. The CDR3 runs 15 residues. CDR3 amino acids: CASTPRTGGADTQYF.

The chain couples TRBV4-1 to TRBJ2-4; TCRdb picks TRBD1, but there is no DNA to check that call. Germline V lookup: CDR1 MGHRA, CDR2 YSYEKL. This CDR3 is 16 amino acids long. The CDR3 spells CASSQGTGAGEGIQYF.

The chain is built from TRBV2 and TRBJ2-1; TCRdb reports TRBD1, a call that lacks DNA to check it against. CDR1 and CDR2 from the germline V gene are SNHLY and FYNNEI. The CDR3 is made up of 13 amino acids. CDR3 loop: CASSPGWGNEQFF.

This chain uses TRBV12-3 or TRBV12-4 with TRBJ2-1; the D gene TCRdb calls, TRBD2, cannot be checked with no DNA. This CDR3 has 16 residues. The CDR3 loop reads CASSLDLAETNNEQFF.

The chain recombines TRBV28 with TRBJ2-7; TCRdb's D call, TRBD1, is unchecked because there is no DNA. From germline, CDR1 is MDHEN and CDR2 SYDVKM. This CDR3 has 14 residues. Here the CDR3 reads CASRQTGSAYEQYF.